One sample yielded the 26 T cell receptor beta chains listed below, sequenced in a study of glioma-infiltrating T cells. Amplification of TCR alpha and beta CDR3 regions from RNA used iRepertoire nested multiplex PCR. One entry per CDR3 protein results from TCRdb running MiXCR on the multiplex PCR reads. The data contain some 90,000 distinct CDR3 sequences, around 42% of them singletons. Sequenced sample: glioma tissue, nonneoplastic brain tissue, or PBMCs (not recorded which). The receptors come from a human donor with low-grade glioma or glioblastoma, undergoing nonglioma brain surgery, or in good health (not recorded which).

This clonotype came up many times. The chain recombines TRBV7-6 with TRBJ2-7; the D gene is possibly TRBD1 (6 bases). CDR3 length equals 13 residues. Trimming shortened V by 2 bases and J by 4 bases, and 9 bases separated the two germline ends. Germline CDR1 SGHVS, CDR2 FNYEAQ. The CDR3 DNA reads TGTGCCAGCAGCTTAAACAGGGTATACGAGCAGTACTTC. It codes for CASSLNRVYEQYF.

This clonotype was observed at least ten times. The chain's CDR3 is CASSSNRGLNYGYTF. CDR3 sequence (DNA): TGTGCCAGCAGCTCAAACAGGGGTTTGAACTATGGCTACACCTTC. The gene calls are TRBV7-2 and TRBJ1-2; 7 nucleotides agree with TRBD1. The CDR3 is made up of 15 amino acids. V lost 4 bases, J lost 2 bases, and 7 bases stayed unmatched. Germline V gene data show CDR1 as SGHTA and CDR2 as FQGNSA.

Turning to this clonotype: A read error may be the cause here, since a much bigger clone is one base away. This chain connects TRBV10-3 to TRBJ1-5; TRBD1 is a possible D gene (5 bases). There are 14 residues in the CDR3. Germline V lookup: CDR1 ENHRY, CDR2 SYGVKD. The germline V and J ends were trimmed by 10 bases and 8 bases, with 21 bases remaining between them. CDR3 bases: TGTGCCACCTCGCGGGACGGAATGAATAAGCCCCAGCATTTT. Protein: CATSRDGMNKPQHF.

This clonotype has just a few counts. The V gene is TRBV5-6, the J gene TRBJ1-2, with 8 positions matching TRBD1. Trimming cost V 3 bases and J 4 bases; bases outside gene matches: 5. CDR3 size: 14 residues. The germline gives CDR1 SGHDT, CDR2 YYEEEE. CDR3 DNA: TGTGCCAGCAGCTATCGGACAGGGCTCTATGGCTACACCTTC. Amino acids: CASSYRTGLYGYTF.

This clonotype was seen ten or more times. This chain connects TRBV20-1 to TRBJ2-7; D might be TRBD2 (6 bases). The length of the CDR3 is 15 residues. V was shortened by 0 bases and J by 2 bases, with 14 bases between the two germline ends. Germline V gene data show CDR1 as DFQATT and CDR2 as SNEGSKA (reference sequence). CDR3 nucleotide sequence: TGCAGTGCTAGAGATGGGAGGCGGGCAGCCTACGAGCAGTACTTC. It translates to CSARDGRRAAYEQYF.

To note about this clonotype: One base away lies a much larger clone, so this may be a sequencing read error. The chain joins TRBV6-1 to TRBJ1-1; D is unresolved. This CDR3 is 15 amino acids long. Germline V gene lookup returns CDR1 MNHNS and CDR2 SASEGT. The chain's CDR3 is CASSPVGEMNTKAFF. CDR3 nucleotide sequence: TGTGCCAGCTCACCTGTTGGGGAAATGAACACTAAAGCTTTCTTT.

This clonotype was counted only a few times. One base away lies a much larger clone, so this may be a sequencing read error. The chain links TRBV7-6 to TRBJ2-1, with 10 nucleotides matching TRBD1. The CDR3 runs 16 residues. The J segment lost 10 bases and the V segment lost 2 bases, leaving 11 bases of the junction unmatched. Germline V gives CDR1 SGHVS, CDR2 FNYEAQ. CDR3 sequence reads: CASSLRGQGTIHEQFF. Written as DNA, the CDR3 is TGTGCCAGCAGCTTAAGGGGACAGGGGACTATCCACGAGCAGTTCTTC.

Comment on this clonotype: Compared with germline, one end of the junction differs, possibly owing to a read error. This rearrangement joins TRBV7-9 to TRBJ1-6, with 9 bases identical to TRBD1. The CDR3 has 17 residues. CDR1 is SEHNR, CDR2 FQNEAQ, per germline (reference sequence). DNA for the CDR3: TGTGCCAGCAGCTTACTACAGGGGGCGAGATCTAATTCAACCCTCCACTTT. Translated, it gives CASSLLQGARSNSTLHF. Based on the CDR3 plus reference TRBV7-9 and TRBJ1-6, the full variable domain is DTGVSQNPRHKITKRGQNVTFRCDPISEHNRLYWYRQTLGQGPEFLTYFQNEAQLEKSRLLSDRFSAERPKGSFSTLEIQRTEQGDSAMYLCASSLLQGARSNSTLHFGNGTRLTVT.

The CDR3 nucleotides read TGTGCCAGCAGCGACAGGGAAGGGAAGACCCAGTACTTC. Amino acid sequence: CASSDREGKTQYF. The chain employs TRBV6-2 or TRBV6-3 and TRBJ2-5, with 7 bases fitting TRBD1. This CDR3 is built from 13 residues. In germline, CDR1 is MNHEY, CDR2 SVGEGT. J was trimmed by 6 bases and V by 6 bases; bases with no gene match: 7.

The chain joins TRBV4-1 to TRBJ2-7, with 13 bases aligning to TRBD2. Germline CDR1 and CDR2: MGHRA and YSYEKL. The junction had 9 bases not matched to a gene; V was cut back by 1 base and J by 6 bases. The CDR3 sequence is 17 residues long. CDR3 DNA: TGCGCCAGCAGCCAAGGGGCGGGACTAGCGGGATTGAGCGAGCAGTACTTC. Translation: CASSQGAGLAGLSEQYF.

This clonotype was recorded only once. The junction differs from germline at one of its ends, possibly a read error. The chain employs TRBV28 and TRBJ1-5; 7 nucleotides agree with TRBD1. CDR3 length: 16 residues. Germline CDR1 and CDR2: MDHEN and SYDVKM. This chain's CDR3 is CASSTTLGQNNRPQHF. CDR3 nucleotides: TGTGCCAGCAGTACCACCCTGGGACAGAACAATCGGCCCCAGCATTTT.

The rearrangement uses TRBV11-2 and TRBJ2-1, with TRBD2 matching over 12 bases. V was pared by 7 bases and J by 5 bases, with 6 bases of the junction left unmatched. CDR3 length equals 15 residues. Germline V gives CDR1 SGHAT, CDR2 FQNNGV. The CDR3 DNA is TGTGCCAGCAACCCGACTAGCGGGAGAGACAATGAGCAGTTCTTC. This encodes CASNPTSGRDNEQFF.

The sample holds many counts of this clonotype. This chain uses TRBV19 with TRBJ1-5, with a weak D call TRBD1 (5 bases). V was clipped by 3 bases and J by 5 bases, with 14 bases between them. The CDR3 is 15 residues long. Germline CDR1 LNHDA, CDR2 SQIVND (reference sequence). The CDR3 sequence is CASSIVGGFDQPQHF. Here the CDR3 DNA reads TGTGCCAGTAGTATCGTCGGGGGTTTCGATCAGCCCCAGCATTTT.

At least ten counts were recorded for this clonotype. J is TRBJ2-7 and V is TRBV2; D is unresolved. V lost 2 bases to trimming and J lost 3 bases, with 5 bases between them. CDR3 length equals 12 residues. Germline V gene sequence: CDR1 SNHLY, CDR2 FYNNEI. The CDR3 sequence is CASSEFNYEQYF. Here the CDR3 DNA reads TGTGCCAGCAGTGAATTTAACTACGAGCAGTACTTC.

Note on this clonotype: One end of the junction does not line up with germline, which may come from a read error. V gene TRBV5-1 combines with J gene TRBJ1-2; 9 bases are a match to TRBD1. Germline CDR1 is SGHRS and CDR2 is YFSETQ. This CDR3 region has 16 residues. This CDR3 is CASSVNPGQGSIGDTF. The CDR3 DNA reads as TGCGCCAGCAGCGTGAATCCGGGACAGGGCTCTATTGGCGACACCTTC.

The sample holds many counts of this clonotype. The genes are TRBV28 and TRBJ2-3; D is unclear. Trimming cost V 1 base and J 8 bases, with 16 bases left between them. CDR3 length equals 15 residues. Germline CDR1 reads MDHEN; CDR2 reads SYDVKM. The CDR3 DNA is TGTGCCAGCAGTTTATCGGGTAGCTCGGCAGGTACGCAGTATTTT. Translating it yields CASSLSGSSAGTQYF.

This clonotype was picked up many times. The CDR3 sequence is CASRPYATNEKLFF. CDR3 DNA sequence: TGTGCCAGCAGGCCGTATGCAACTAATGAAAAACTGTTTTTT. This chain joins TRBV6-1 and TRBJ1-4; D gene uncertain. This CDR3 is built from 14 residues. Germline CDR1 MNHNS, CDR2 SASEGT. Trimming shortened V by 6 bases and J by 0 bases, and 8 bases separated the two germline ends.

The table lists this clonotype with many counts. A read error may account for a junction end that differs from germline. V and J are TRBV19 and TRBJ2-1, with D maybe TRBD1 (6 bases). The CDR3 has 18 residues. CDR1 is LNHDA and CDR2 is SQIVND in the germline V gene (reference sequence). CDR3 protein: CASSLRFPGQVTSDEQLF. In nucleotides, the CDR3 is TGTGCCAGTAGTCTACGTTTTCCGGGACAAGTCACCTCCGATGAGCAGCTCTTC.

Comment on this clonotype: A junction boundary mismatches the germline segment, possibly from a read error. This rearrangement joins TRBV27 to TRBJ1-4, with D maybe TRBD1 (6 bases). The germline V gene has CDR1 MNHEY and CDR2 SMNVEV (reference sequence). This CDR3 is built from 14 residues. CDR3 amino acids: CPSSPRQVNEKLFF. The CDR3 DNA sequence: TGTCCCAGCAGTCCCCGACAGGTCAATGAAAAACTGTTTTTT. Combining the CDR3 with reference TRBV27 and TRBJ1-4 gives the whole variable domain EAQVTQNPRYLITVTGKKLTVTCSQNMNHEYMSWYRQDPGLGLRQIYYSMNVEVTDKGDVPEGYKVSRKEKRNFPLILESPSPNQTSLYFCPSSPRQVNEKLFFGSGTQLSVL.

This clonotype was detected a few times. As DNA, the CDR3 is TGTGCCAGTAGTATAGTGGAATCCTCTGGGGCCAACGTCCTGACTTTC. Translated, it gives CASSIVESSGANVLTF. V usage is TRBV19 and J usage is TRBJ2-6, with unresolved D. Germline lookup yields CDR1 LNHDA and CDR2 SQIVND (reference sequence). V gave up 1 base and J gave up 0 bases, with 7 bases separating them. The CDR3 loop spans 16 amino acids.

About this clonotype: A much larger clonotype is one base distant, so this may be a read error. The chain has TRBV15 and TRBJ2-3; 10 bases are a match to TRBD2. This CDR3 spans 17 amino acids. After removal of 6 bases from V and 2 bases from J, the junction contained 11 bases not matched to a gene. Germline assignment: CDR1 LNHNV and CDR2 YYDKDF (reference sequence). The CDR3 region is CATRDTLAGAPTDTQYF. In DNA form, the CDR3 reads TGTGCCACCAGAGATACCCTAGCGGGAGCACCCACAGATACGCAGTATTTT. The variable domain in full, with the rest retrieved from reference TRBV15 and TRBJ2-3, is DAMVIQNPRYQVTQFGKPVTLSCSQTLNHNVMYWYQQKSSQAPKLLFHYYDKDFNNEADTPDNFQSRRPNTSFCFLDIRSPGLGDTAMYLCATRDTLAGAPTDTQYFGPGTRLTVL.

This chain connects TRBV4-1 to TRBJ1-1; the match to TRBD1 covers 7 bases. This CDR3 has 12 residues. The J segment lost 7 bases and the V segment lost 2 bases, leaving 1 base of the junction unmatched. Germline-derived CDR1 and CDR2 are MGHRA and YSYEKL. CDR3 DNA: TGCGCCAGCAGCCAAAACAGGGGTGAAGCTTTCTTT. Amino acid sequence: CASSQNRGEAFF.

In the case of this clonotype: Germline is not matched at one junction end, which may reflect a read error. The chain joins TRBV2 to TRBJ2-6, with D possibly matching TRBD2 (6 bases). The CDR3 is 15 residues long. Germline V gives CDR1 SNHLY, CDR2 FYNNEI. The CDR3, as DNA: TGTGCCAGCAGTGAGGAGGGCACCGGGGCCAAGGTCCTGACTTTC. Its translation is CASSEEGTGAKVLTF.

This clonotype has at least ten counts. The germline gene is not matched at one end of the junction; a read error may be the cause. CDR3 nucleotides: TGTACCAGCAGCCGTACTAGCGGGAGGGCCGGGAGTCGAAATGAGCAGTTCTTC. Residues: CTSSRTSGRAGSRNEQFF. The rearrangement uses TRBV27 and TRBJ2-1; 13 bases are shared with TRBD2. The CDR3 has 18 amino acids. Germline V gives CDR1 MNHEY, CDR2 SMNVEV (reference sequence).

In this sample, this clonotype turned up a few times. A much larger clonotype is one base distant, so this may be a read error. CDR3 residues: CASSPRQEAQYF. CDR3 bases: TGTGCCAGCAGCCCTCGCCAAGAGGCCCAGTACTTC. This chain uses TRBV7-2 with TRBJ2-5; D uncertain. There are 12 residues in the CDR3. CDR1 is SGHTA and CDR2 is FQGNSA in the germline V gene.

Worth noting for this clonotype: Since the CDR3 does not end with the conserved phenylalanine or tryptophan, this likely comes from a read error. The chain uses TRBV20-1 and TRBJ2-3; 10 bases map to TRBD2. The ends lost 0 bases at V and 10 bases at J; junction bases unmatched: 13. Germline V gene data show CDR1 as DFQATT and CDR2 as SNEGSKA (reference sequence). The CDR3 consists of 16 residues. CDR3 protein: CSARDRVLAGVVPQYL. Here the CDR3 DNA reads TGCAGTGCTAGAGATCGTGTTCTAGCGGGAGTAGTTCCGCAGTATCTT.